A single sample is the source of the 26 T cell receptor beta chains below, sequenced in a study of cytomegalovirus exposure and HLA in healthy donors. PCR employed 60 Vbeta and 13 Jbeta primers. The protocol was immunoSEQ multiplex PCR, while the TCRdb copy is restricted to in-frame clones and leaves out a portion. The sample lists 150,000 or so clones, almost 80% occurring once. The source material was PBMCs. The receptors shown here come from a man aged 30 to 39 in good health and CMV-seronegative.

The gene calls are TRBV7-7 and TRBJ2-7; D unclear. Germline V gene sequence: CDR1 SSHAT, CDR2 FNYEAQ (reference sequence). The CDR3 has 10 residues. The CDR3 loop reads CADKTYEQYF. Here the CDR3 DNA reads TGTGCTGACAAGACCTACGAGCAGTACTTC.

The chain employs TRBV2 and TRBJ2-3, with D perhaps TRBD2 (5 bases). Deletions cut 6 bases from V and 2 bases from J, with 12 bases between. The CDR3 contains 14 residues. The germline V gene has CDR1 SNHLY and CDR2 FYNNEI. CDR3 sequence reads: CASSLDGNTDTQYF. The CDR3, as DNA: TGTGCCAGCAGCTTGGACGGGAACACAGATACGCAGTATTTT.

This clone showed up just a few times. CDR3 nucleotide sequence: TGTGCCAGCAGGAGCGGGGGGGCCGCAGATACGCAGTATTTT. Translated, it gives CASRSGGAADTQYF. This rearrangement joins TRBV28 to TRBJ2-3, with TRBD2 matching 10 bases. CDR1 MDHEN and CDR2 SYDVKM come from the germline V gene. V lost 6 bases, J lost 4 bases, and 4 bases stayed unmatched. CDR3 length equals 14 residues.

This sequence joins TRBV4-3 and TRBJ2-1; weak D call: TRBD1 (7 bases). The CDR3 consists of 18 residues. The ends were cut back, 1 base at V and 9 bases at J, with 25 bases in the middle. CDR1 and CDR2 (germline): LGHNA, YSLEER. The CDR3 DNA is TGCGCCAGCAGCCAAGTTTGGGGCGGGACAGAACATAATGGTGAGCAGTTCTTC. This gives the protein CASSQVWGGTEHNGEQFF.

The chain uses TRBV29-1 and TRBJ2-5; weak D call: TRBD1 (7 bases). There are 12 residues in the CDR3. CDR1 is SQVTM, CDR2 ANQGSEA, per germline. The ends were cut back, 1 base at V and 5 bases at J, with 8 bases in the middle. The DNA for the CDR3 is TGCAGCGTTGAAGCAGGGGGGGAGACCCAGTACTTC. It yields the protein CSVEAGGETQYF. The variable domain in full, with the rest retrieved from reference TRBV29-1 and TRBJ2-5, is SAVISQKPSRDICQRGTSLTIQCQVDSQVTMMFWYRQQPGQSLTLIATANQGSEATYESGFVIDKFPISRPNLTFSTLTVSNMSPEDSSIYLCSVEAGGETQYFGPGTRLLVL.

The sample holds one count of this clone. CDR3: CASSLSGPNTEAFF. For the CDR3, the DNA is TGTGCCAGCAGTTTATCGGGGCCGAACACTGAAGCTTTCTTT. The chain uses TRBV27 and TRBJ1-1, with D tentatively TRBD1 (5 bases). V was cut by 0 bases and J by 1 base, with 6 bases left in between. CDR1 MNHEY and CDR2 SMNVEV come from the germline V gene (reference sequence). The CDR3 has 14 amino acids.

The genes are TRBV5-4 and TRBJ2-3; 9 bases line up with TRBD1. The CDR3 runs to 17 residues. Trimming took 4 bases from V and 2 from J; bases not matched to a gene: 11. The germline gives CDR1 SGHNT, CDR2 YYREEE (reference sequence). CDR3 in DNA: TGTGCCAGCAGCCCCTGGACAGGGGTTGAGAACACAGATACGCAGTATTTT. Translated, it gives CASSPWTGVENTDTQYF.

This chain uses TRBV30 with TRBJ1-5; weak D call: TRBD1 (6 bases). The CDR3 consists of 13 residues. CDR1 is GTSNPN, CDR2 SVGIG, per germline (reference sequence). V lost 3 bases to trimming and J lost 7 bases, with 13 bases between them. This CDR3 is CAWRQATGQPQHF. The CDR3 DNA follows: TGTGCCTGGAGACAGGCTACAGGGCAGCCCCAGCATTTT.

CDR3 DNA: TGTGCCAGCACCCCAACATTGAACACTGAAGCTTTCTTT. As protein: CASTPTLNTEAFF. V is TRBV6-1 and J is TRBJ1-1; D is unresolved. Germline lookup yields CDR1 MNHNS and CDR2 SASEGT. Trimming removed 7 bases at V and 0 bases at J, with 9 bases between. CDR3 length: 13 residues.

The rearrangement links TRBV7-2 to TRBJ1-5; no definite D call. The V gene's germline CDR1 is SGHTA and CDR2 FQGNSA. This CDR3 comprises 16 residues. V was clipped by 2 bases and J by 1 base, with 12 bases between them. The CDR3 spells CASSLNGDHSNQPQHF. The DNA of the CDR3 is TGTGCCAGCAGCTTAAATGGAGACCACAGCAATCAGCCCCAGCATTTT.

V gene TRBV2 combines with J gene TRBJ2-5, with D perhaps TRBD1 (6 bases). Germline CDR1 is SNHLY and CDR2 is FYNNEI. The CDR3 has 13 residues. V lost 5 bases and J lost 2, with 9 bases in between. CDR3 sequence: CASSHREQETQYF. Written as DNA, the CDR3 is TGTGCCAGCAGTCACAGGGAACAAGAGACCCAGTACTTC.

This chain connects TRBV7-9 to TRBJ2-5; 7 bases are a match to TRBD2. There are 14 residues in the CDR3. CDR1 is SEHNR and CDR2 is FQNEAQ in the germline V gene (reference sequence). Trimming cost V 5 bases and J 1 base; bases outside gene matches: 4. The CDR3 DNA reads as TGTGCCAGCAGCGAGCTAGCGGTCCAAGAGACCCAGTACTTC. Its protein product is CASSELAVQETQYF.

This clone was detected only a few times. The gene calls are TRBV28 and TRBJ1-4, with D unclear. The germline CDR1 and CDR2 sequences are MDHEN and SYDVKM. The CDR3 loop spans 16 amino acids. V gave up 6 bases and J gave up 3 bases, with 17 bases separating them. The CDR3, as DNA: TGTGCCAGCAGGGACTTGTTTGGGCAAGCTAATGAAAAACTGTTTTTT. Amino acids: CASRDLFGQANEKLFF.

This clone was found a few times. The chain joins TRBV30 to TRBJ1-4, with TRBD1 matching 9 bases. CDR1 GTSNPN and CDR2 SVGIG come from the germline V gene (reference sequence). The V and J ends lost 3 bases and 12 bases, in that order; junction bases with no gene match: 17. CDR3 length: 16 residues. CDR3 in DNA: TGTGCCTGGAGACGACAGGGGGGTTTCGGGGCGGGGGAACTGTTTTTT. Translation gives CAWRRQGGFGAGELFF.

This clone appeared a few times. This sequence joins TRBV4-3 and TRBJ2-3; D may be TRBD2 (5 bases). Germline assignment: CDR1 LGHNA and CDR2 YSLEER. This CDR3 spans 17 amino acids. Trimming took 0 bases from V and 3 from J, leaving 16 bases between them. The CDR3 nucleotides read TGCGCCAGCAGCCAAGACTATGGGATGGGAGTTACAGATACGCAGTATTTT. Translation: CASSQDYGMGVTDTQYF.

This clone appeared once. The chain combines TRBV19 with TRBJ2-2; 7 positions match TRBD2. The CDR3 sequence is 15 residues long. Trimming cost V 3 bases and J 4 bases; bases outside gene matches: 5. From germline, CDR1 is LNHDA and CDR2 SQIVND (reference sequence). CDR3: CASSIRLAVTGELFF. In DNA, the CDR3 is TGTGCCAGTAGTATTAGGCTAGCGGTCACCGGGGAGCTGTTTTTT.

This chain joins TRBV15 and TRBJ1-2; D gene uncertain. The CDR3 is made up of 13 amino acids. Germline-derived CDR1 and CDR2 are LNHNV and YYDKDF (reference sequence). V gave up 1 base and J gave up 5 bases, with 8 bases separating them. The CDR3 protein is CATSRGSFYGYTF. The CDR3 bases are TGTGCCACCAGCAGAGGCAGTTTTTATGGCTACACCTTC.

This rearrangement joins TRBV2 to TRBJ2-5; D is uncertain. Germline V lookup: CDR1 SNHLY, CDR2 FYNNEI. V was cut by 3 bases and J by 5 bases, with 4 bases left in between. CDR3 length equals 11 residues. Written as DNA, the CDR3 is TGTGCCAGCAGTGATTATGAGACCCAGTACTTC. This gives the protein CASSDYETQYF.

This clone was counted between two and nine times. V gene TRBV27 combines with J gene TRBJ2-7; 10 bases are shared with TRBD2. The ends lost 6 bases at V and 0 bases at J; junction bases unmatched: 5. Germline assignment: CDR1 MNHEY and CDR2 SMNVEV (reference sequence). The CDR3 runs 15 residues. DNA for the CDR3: TGTGCCAGCAGCGCCGGACTAGCGGACTCCTACGAGCAGTACTTC. It is translated as CASSAGLADSYEQYF.

This clone occurred a few times. The genes are TRBV19 and TRBJ2-7; D is possibly TRBD2 (6 bases). Between the trimmed V and J ends, which lost 5 bases and 0 bases, there was a span of 17 bases. CDR1 LNHDA and CDR2 SQIVND come from the germline V gene (reference sequence). The CDR3 sequence is 16 residues long. CDR3 amino acids: CASSPSWGGVSYEQYF. In DNA form, the CDR3 reads TGTGCCAGTAGTCCAAGTTGGGGAGGCGTCTCCTACGAGCAGTACTTC.

The rearrangement uses TRBV6-5 and TRBJ1-6; no firm D call. Trimming left V 11 bases short and J 5 bases short, with 16 bases between. This CDR3 region has 14 residues. The germline CDR1 and CDR2 sequences are MNHEY and SVGAGI. Written as DNA, the CDR3 is TGTGCCTCTGGAGCCTCGTACGATAATTCACCCCTCCACTTT. Protein: CASGASYDNSPLHF.

V gene TRBV10-3 combines with J gene TRBJ2-1; 8 nucleotides line up with TRBD2. Trimming removed 4 bases from V and 6 bases from J; junction bases left unmatched: 14. In germline, CDR1 is ENHRY, CDR2 SYGVKD. There are 17 residues in the CDR3. CDR3 coding DNA: TGTGCCATCAGTGTCTCAAGGAGCGGGAGTTTAGTCAATGAGCAGTTCTTC. As protein: CAISVSRSGSLVNEQFF.

V and J are TRBV18 and TRBJ2-5; D may be TRBD1 (6 bases). The germline V gene encodes CDR1 KGHSH and CDR2 LQKENI. Deletions cut 4 bases from V and 4 bases from J, with 13 bases between. The CDR3 is 14 residues long. In DNA, the CDR3 is TGTGCCAGCTCACGGGAAACAGGGCCAGAGACCCAGTACTTC. Translating gives CASSRETGPETQYF.

The V and J genes are TRBV29-1 and TRBJ2-7, with TRBD1 matching over 8 bases. Germline loops: CDR1 SQVTM, CDR2 ANQGSEA. The CDR3 loop spans 13 amino acids. The V gene end was trimmed by 4 bases and the J gene end by 5 bases; junction bases not matched to a gene: 7. CDR3 sequence: CSVAGDRGHEQYF. CDR3 coding DNA: TGCAGCGTTGCGGGTGACAGGGGCCACGAGCAGTACTTC.

This rearrangement joins TRBV19 to TRBJ1-1; 11 positions agree with TRBD1. This CDR3 is built from 15 residues. J gave up 7 bases and V 7 bases, and 11 bases lay outside the gene matches. Looked up from germline, CDR1 is LNHDA and CDR2 is SQIVND (reference sequence). The CDR3 region is CASKTDRGRKNEAFF. Here the CDR3 DNA reads TGTGCCAGTAAAACGGACAGGGGGCGGAAAAATGAAGCTTTCTTT.

CDR3 bases: TGTGCCAGCAGCATAGGACAGGGGGCGGTCTATGGCTACACCTTC. Encoded protein: CASSIGQGAVYGYTF. The chain couples TRBV5-6 to TRBJ1-2, with 11 bases fitting TRBD1. CDR3 size: 15 residues. Germline-derived CDR1 and CDR2 are SGHDT and YYEEEE. V shed 4 bases, J shed 4 bases, and the junction held 6 bases outside the gene matches.